This T cell receptor beta chain was retrieved from a study of blood T cell repertoires in COVID-19 (dated by TCRdb to about 2020). General notes on the study: Samples covering the acute and convalescent phases of COVID-19 were provided by collaborators in the United States, Italy and Spain. The repertoires were released in a freely available public database meant as a resource for research on the immune response to SARS-CoV-2. Subjects who had been exposed to COVID-19, were actively infected with it, or had recovered from it provided the deeply sampled blood TCRbeta repertoires that made up the dataset. HLA class I and class II types, where available, came from metadata supplied by the sample provider rather than from assay-based typing. Sample metadata almost always included a de-identified subject ID, COVID-19 status, age in years and sex. The samples were drawn from the first 160 participants of the ongoing ImmuneRACE study and from roughly 1,300 subjects provided by 6 global collaborators. The material from the prospective study consisted of cDNA or gDNA derived from T cells, B-cell-depleted T cells, or PBMCs.

The paper's findings and limits, for the study overall: How much clinical and demographic metadata was included differed by source and by participant, and the metadata was provided uncurated.

Enrolling through a virtual design, the prospective study's participants ranged in age from about 18 to 89 years and lived across 24 United States geographic areas. To assign participants to cohorts, the prospective study relied on clinical history that participants themselves reported in a screening survey and a study questionnaire. Recovered participants in ImmuneRACE Cohort 3 were defined as having two consecutive negative NP/OP PCR tests, clearance from a healthcare professional, or resolution of symptoms. Each participant in the prospective study had whole blood, serum and a nasopharyngeal or oropharyngeal swab collected by mobile phlebotomists. Participants in the prospective study had the option to provide additional blood draws and questionnaires over an approximately 2-month period. Prospective study blood samples were shipped either frozen or at room temperature before DNA extraction.

Turning to this clone: It has no known antigen specificity. Base qualities are not provided; no much larger clone lies one nucleotide away.

TCRbeta CDR3 regions were amplified from genomic DNA using the immunoSEQ Assay, a bias-controlled multiplex PCR. The study's own analysis went as follows. The number of nucleated cells in each sample was estimated from the amplification of reference gene primers within the assay. Sequence reads were collapsed and filtered to measure the absolute abundance of every unique TCRbeta CDR3 rearrangement. For each sample, productive Simpson clonality was calculated by taking the square root of Simpson's diversity index across productive rearrangements. Drawn from immuneACCESS, this table holds only the in-frame rearrangements with V and J called that TCRdb kept. Clones are partly lost; checked studies trace under half to an unresolved V gene and leave the rest unexplained. D and trimming were read from the DNA, whereas the V and J calls and clone size are those reported in that table. The sample table contains around 500,000 clones; only one count was recorded for approximately 90% of them. The ten largest clones add up to 6.5% to 8.5% of the sample.

The receptor's source is a woman aged 60-75 years who had recovered from COVID-19. Sequencing was performed on PBMCs or T cells enriched from blood (not recorded which).

At the DNA level, the sequence is TGCGCCAGCAGCCAAGACAGGCCATTTGGTACCCAAGAGACCCAGTACTTC. This gives the protein CASSQDRPFGTQETQYF. Recombination connected TRBV4-1 to TRBJ2-5, with no reliable assignment of the D segment. At the junction V is shortened by 0 bases and J by 1 base, with 15 bases in between. As encoded in the germline V gene, CDR1 is MGHRA while CDR2 is YSYEKL. Inclusive of the bounding cysteine and phenylalanine, the CDR3 is 17 residues long. The DNA shown is the 51-base CDR3, in frame from base 1.